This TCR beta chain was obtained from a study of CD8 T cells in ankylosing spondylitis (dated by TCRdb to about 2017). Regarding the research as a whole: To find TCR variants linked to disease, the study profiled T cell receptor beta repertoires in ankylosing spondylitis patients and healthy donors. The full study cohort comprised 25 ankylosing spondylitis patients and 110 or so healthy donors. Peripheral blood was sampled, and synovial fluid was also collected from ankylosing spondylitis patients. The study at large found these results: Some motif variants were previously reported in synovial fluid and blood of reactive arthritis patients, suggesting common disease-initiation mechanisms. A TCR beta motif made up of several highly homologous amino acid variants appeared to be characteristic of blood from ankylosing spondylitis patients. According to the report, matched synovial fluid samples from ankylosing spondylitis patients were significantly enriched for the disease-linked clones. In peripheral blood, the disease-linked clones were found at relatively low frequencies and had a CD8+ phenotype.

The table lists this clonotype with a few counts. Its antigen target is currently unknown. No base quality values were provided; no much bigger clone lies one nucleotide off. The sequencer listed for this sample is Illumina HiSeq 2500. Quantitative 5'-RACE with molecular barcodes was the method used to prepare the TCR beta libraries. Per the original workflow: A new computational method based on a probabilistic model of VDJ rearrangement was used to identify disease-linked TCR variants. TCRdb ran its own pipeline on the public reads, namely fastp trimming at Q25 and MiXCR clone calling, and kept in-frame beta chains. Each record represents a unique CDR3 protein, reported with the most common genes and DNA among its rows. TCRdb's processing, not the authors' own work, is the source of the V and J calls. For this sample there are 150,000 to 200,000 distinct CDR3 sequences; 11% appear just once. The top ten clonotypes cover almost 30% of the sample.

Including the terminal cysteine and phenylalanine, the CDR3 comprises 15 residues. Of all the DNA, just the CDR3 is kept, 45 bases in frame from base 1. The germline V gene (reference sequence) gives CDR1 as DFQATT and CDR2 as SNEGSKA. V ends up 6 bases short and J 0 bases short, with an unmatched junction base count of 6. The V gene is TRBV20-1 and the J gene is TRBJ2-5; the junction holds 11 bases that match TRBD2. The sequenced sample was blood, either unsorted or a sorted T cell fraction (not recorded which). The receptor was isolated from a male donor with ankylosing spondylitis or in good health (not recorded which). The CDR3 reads CSAAPGLADQETQYF. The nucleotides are TGCAGTGCCGCGCCGGGACTAGCGGACCAAGAGACCCAGTACTTC.